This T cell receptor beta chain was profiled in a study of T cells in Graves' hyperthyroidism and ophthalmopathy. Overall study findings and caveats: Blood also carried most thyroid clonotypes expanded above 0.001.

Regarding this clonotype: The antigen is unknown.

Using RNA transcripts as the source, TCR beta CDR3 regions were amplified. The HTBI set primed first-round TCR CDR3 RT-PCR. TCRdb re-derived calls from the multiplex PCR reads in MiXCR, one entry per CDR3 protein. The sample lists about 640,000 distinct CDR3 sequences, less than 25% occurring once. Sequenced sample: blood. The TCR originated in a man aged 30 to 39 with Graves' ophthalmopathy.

CDR3 sequence reads: CASSPGGGQPQHF. In DNA, the CDR3 is TGTGCCAGCAGCCCAGGGGGCGGTCAGCCCCAGCATTTT. The J gene is TRBJ1-5, the V gene TRBV12-3 or TRBV12-4; 8 bases agree with TRBD1. J was trimmed by 6 bases and V by 6 bases; bases with no gene match: 4. There are 13 residues in the CDR3.